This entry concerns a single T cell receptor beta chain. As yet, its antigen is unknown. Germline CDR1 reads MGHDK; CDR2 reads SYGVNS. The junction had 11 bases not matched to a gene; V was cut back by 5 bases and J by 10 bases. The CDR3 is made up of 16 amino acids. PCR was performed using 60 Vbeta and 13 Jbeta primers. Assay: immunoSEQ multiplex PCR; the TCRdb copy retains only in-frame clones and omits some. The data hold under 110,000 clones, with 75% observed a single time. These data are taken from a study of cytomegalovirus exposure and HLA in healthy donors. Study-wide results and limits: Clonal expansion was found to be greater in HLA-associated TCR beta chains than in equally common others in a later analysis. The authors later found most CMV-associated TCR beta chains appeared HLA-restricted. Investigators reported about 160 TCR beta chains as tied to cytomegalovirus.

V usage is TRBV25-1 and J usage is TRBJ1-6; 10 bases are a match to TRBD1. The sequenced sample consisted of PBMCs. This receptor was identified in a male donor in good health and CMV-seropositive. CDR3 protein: CASSIQYAGQGSPLHF. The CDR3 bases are TGTGCCAGCAGTATCCAATACGCGGGACAGGGGTCACCCCTCCACTTT.